The T cell receptor beta chain described here comes from a study of blood T cells in healthy people across ages. General study points: Both higher diversity and more naive CD4+ cells marked long-lived donors when set against aged donors. Expanded clonotype shifts may have been confounded, as the donors had an unknown CMV status. Roughly linearly, TCR beta diversity per million T cells fell as age increased. Since the PBMCs were unsorted, naive and antigen-experienced cells could not be conclusively compared.

This clonotype showed up just a few times. What it binds is not known. A J-beta primer mix and a sample-barcoded 5' primer were used in a second PCR of roughly 6 to 11 cycles. MiXCR, run by TCRdb on the 5' RACE reads, gives a single entry per CDR3 protein. Of 550,000 to 600,000 distinct CDR3 sequences in the sample, 40% to 50% were seen once. CDR3 size: 14 residues. J was trimmed by 8 bases and V by 1 base; bases with no gene match: 3. The J gene is TRBJ1-2, the V gene TRBV12-3 or TRBV12-4; 11 nucleotides match TRBD1. The sample consisted of blood. This TCR came from a man at least 80 years old in good health. The CDR3 region is CASSLVGTGGGYTF. CDR3 in DNA: TGTGCCAGCAGTTTAGTAGGGACAGGGGGAGGCTACACCTTC.